The 13 T cell receptor beta chains below come from one sample, sequenced in a study of T cell repertoires in cytomegalovirus infection. Each CDR3 protein gets one entry after TCRdb re-called the reads with MiXCR. The sample yields approximately 270,000 distinct CDR3 sequences, 22% seen once. No antigen has been identified for these receptors. Source: cultured PBMCs, taken from culture after CMV antigen stimulation. Receptors were obtained from a human donor in good health (CMV status not recorded). Some clones in this sample may be carry-over from other donors' samples.

This clonotype was counted at least ten times. The chain has TRBV4-3 and TRBJ1-2; 7 bases agree with TRBD1. The V gene end was trimmed by 1 base and the J gene end by 0 bases; junction bases not matched to a gene: 8. Germline V CDR1 and CDR2: LGHNA, YSLEER. CDR3 length: 17 amino acids. The CDR3: CASSQAPPDRANYGYTF. CDR3 nucleotide sequence: TGCGCCAGCAGCCAAGCCCCCCCCGACAGGGCTAACTATGGCTACACCTTC.

This clonotype has only a few counts. The rearrangement links TRBV19 to TRBJ2-3; the match to TRBD1 covers 12 bases. V lost 6 bases and J lost 7; bases outside the gene matches: 5. The CDR3 runs to 14 residues. CDR1 LNHDA and CDR2 SQIVND come from the germline V gene (reference sequence). For the CDR3, the DNA is TGTGCCAGTAGACCGGGACAGGGGGCAAATACGCAGTATTTT. Translation: CASRPGQGANTQYF.

This clonotype was detected only a few times. The rearrangement uses TRBV19 and TRBJ2-1; no reliable D call. Germline-derived CDR1 and CDR2 are LNHDA and SQIVND (reference sequence). V dropped 0 bases and J dropped 8 bases, with 8 bases sitting between them. This CDR3 spans 13 amino acids. As DNA, the CDR3 is TGTGCCAGTAGTATAGATGGGGTCGATGAGCAGTTCTTC. Encoded protein: CASSIDGVDEQFF.

Many counts were recorded for this clonotype. This sequence joins TRBV7-2 and TRBJ2-3; a weak D match, TRBD2 (6 bases). V lost 2 bases and J lost 6, with 18 bases in between. This CDR3 has 16 residues. Germline V gene sequence: CDR1 SGHTA, CDR2 FQGNSA. The CDR3, as DNA: TGTGCCAGCAGCTTATATGGGGTTAGCGGTGGTGATACGCAGTATTTT. Amino acids: CASSLYGVSGGDTQYF.

The genes are TRBV11-3 and TRBJ2-1; 10 nucleotides agree with TRBD2. Germline V gene data show CDR1 as SGHNT and CDR2 as YENEEA. After removal of 0 bases from V and 3 bases from J, the junction contained 5 bases not matched to a gene. The CDR3 is made up of 17 amino acids. For the CDR3, the DNA is TGTGCCAGCAGCTTAGATCGGACTAGCGGCCTCTACAATGAGCAGTTCTTC. Translating gives CASSLDRTSGLYNEQFF.

The chain links TRBV30 to TRBJ2-2, with a possible D match to TRBD2 (6 bases). Germline values: CDR1 GTSNPN, CDR2 SVGIG (reference sequence). Trimming cost V 2 bases and J 5 bases, with 24 bases left between them. This CDR3 contains 18 residues. The DNA for the CDR3 is TGTGCCTGGAGTCCCACAGTAGGCGGGATACGTGGTACCGGGGAGCTGTTTTTT. This codes for CAWSPTVGGIRGTGELFF.

This clonotype was recorded a few times. J is TRBJ2-3 and V is TRBV5-1, with TRBD1 identical over 7 bases. With 4 bases clipped from V and 2 bases from J, the junction kept 7 bases outside the gene matches. Germline lookup yields CDR1 SGHRS and CDR2 YFSETQ. The CDR3 runs to 15 residues. The CDR3 here is CASSKTGVLTDTQYF. The CDR3 DNA reads TGCGCCAGCAGCAAAACAGGGGTTCTCACAGATACGCAGTATTTT.

This clonotype was detected ten times or more. V is TRBV6-1 and J is TRBJ1-1; no clear D. Germline V gene lookup returns CDR1 MNHNS and CDR2 SASEGT. The CDR3 has 12 residues. The V end was cut by 6 bases, the J end by 5 bases, with 10 bases between. The CDR3 DNA sequence: TGTGCCAGCAGGCGGGGAAGAACTGAAGCTTTCTTT. This gives the protein CASRRGRTEAFF.

The rearrangement uses TRBV12-3 or TRBV12-4 and TRBJ2-1, with no clear D. The CDR3 runs 16 residues. Trimming took off 7 bases at V and 0 bases at J, with 16 bases between the two ends. The CDR3 loop reads CASTPGGLSSYNEQFF. CDR3 in DNA: TGTGCCAGCACCCCGGGCGGCCTAAGCTCCTACAATGAGCAGTTCTTC.

In nucleotides, the CDR3 is TGTGCCAGCAGCCCGCTGTTCACAGATACGCAGTATTTT. Its translation: CASSPLFTDTQYF. The J gene is TRBJ2-3, the V gene TRBV5-5; D call uncertain. V lost 4 bases to trimming and J lost 2 bases, with 8 bases between them. Germline values: CDR1 SGHKS, CDR2 YYEKEE (reference sequence). The CDR3 runs to 13 residues.

The chain combines TRBV12-3 or TRBV12-4 with TRBJ1-1; D is perhaps TRBD1 (5 bases). Trimming left V 7 bases short and J 5 bases short, with 26 bases between. The CDR3 is 17 residues long. This CDR3 is CASTRSQGPRMRTEAFF. Written as DNA, the CDR3 is TGTGCCAGCACCCGGTCGCAGGGTCCACGAATGAGAACTGAAGCTTTCTTT.

This clonotype was seen many times. V and J are TRBV7-3 and TRBJ2-7; TRBD2 matches 10 bases. This CDR3 region has 15 residues. V shed 4 bases and J 2 bases; nucleotides not matched to a gene: 5. In germline, CDR1 is SGHTA, CDR2 FQGTGA. The CDR3 here is CASSYTAGGPYEQYF. The CDR3 DNA reads TGTGCCAGCAGCTATACAGCGGGAGGGCCCTACGAGCAGTACTTC.

This clonotype was recorded a few times. Germline is not matched at one junction end, which may reflect a read error. The genes are TRBV6-2 or TRBV6-3 and TRBJ2-5, with TRBD1 matching over 8 bases. The CDR3 extends over 13 amino acids. The germline CDR1 and CDR2 sequences are MNHEY and SVGEGT. In DNA, the CDR3 is TGCGAACCAGGGACAGGACTACAAGAGACCCAGTACTTC. Its protein product is CEPGTGLQETQYF.